This T cell receptor beta chain emerged from a study of molecular identifiers for immune sequencing clone quantification. General study findings and limits: Identical TCR molecules that share a barcode could lead to an underestimation of highly expanded clone sizes. In a background of 900,000 to 1,000,000 naive cells, spiked Jurkat TCR RNA from one cell was reportedly detectable.

This CDR3 comprises 17 residues. Germline assignment: CDR1 DFQATT and CDR2 SNEGSKA (reference sequence). V trimming: 0 bases; J trimming: 5 bases; junction bases outside the gene matches: 10. In its sample, this clonotype ranks as medium-sized. What it binds is unknown. For bulk TCR libraries, previously described methods and listed TCR primers were used. TCRdb passed the PCR reads through MiXCR, listing each CDR3 protein once. The sample includes 5,500 or so distinct CDR3 sequences, 16% of them seen just once. The source is a human donor in good health. Some libraries in this study had Jurkat cell RNA spiked in. This sequence joins TRBV20-1 and TRBJ2-3, with TRBD2 matching 11 bases. Input material: naive CD8+ T cells from blood, with Jurkat cell RNA spiked in. The sample's subset: FACS-sorted CD8+CD4-CCR7+CD45RA+ naive T cells. The CDR3 spells CSARDLRLAGRGDTQYF. CDR3 in DNA: TGCAGTGCTAGAGATCTCAGACTAGCGGGAAGAGGAGATACGCAGTATTTT.